This T cell receptor beta chain was documented in a study of technical replicates of blood from a handful of donors. This clone is a singleton in its sample. V was pared by 1 base and J by 4 bases, with 10 bases between. The CDR3 is made up of 14 amino acids. Germline values: CDR1 MNHNS, CDR2 SASEGT. Sequencing used immunoSEQ multiplex PCR; TCRdb keeps in-frame clones, though not all of them. The sample carries some 79,000 clones, about 91% recorded once. The clonotype comes from a human donor in good health. Some clones in this sample may be carry-over from other donors' samples. The rearrangement uses TRBV6-1 and TRBJ1-1, with a weak D call TRBD1 (5 bases). Sequencing was performed on T cells isolated from PBMCs. Written as DNA, the CDR3 is TGTGCCAGCAGTGAAGTGGGGGGTGGCACTGAAGCTTTCTTT. It is translated as CASSEVGGGTEAFF.